This T cell receptor (beta chain) derives from a study of vaccination effects on CD4 cells after COVID-19. General study findings and limits: Relatively few convalescent patients took part in the study, which had no early post-infection timepoints.

CDR3 size: 12 residues. Germline V gene lookup returns CDR1 MDHEN and CDR2 SYDVKM. The V end was cut by 3 bases, the J end by 7 bases, with 7 bases between. This clone is a singleton in its sample. As yet, its antigen is unknown. Expansion of antigen-specific CD4+ T cells with viral peptide pools was carried out by the ViraFEST assay before sequencing. An approximately nine-day culture period preceded the isolation of CD4+ T cells. A few million PBMC per well received 10 IU/ml IL-2 and approximately 10 ug/ml peptides in culture. Method: immunoSEQ multiplex PCR; TCRdb's copy keeps in-frame clones and lacks some. The sample shows roughly 15,000 clones, 76% of them seen only once.

The chain carries TRBV28 and TRBJ1-5; unclear D gene. This receptor was taken from a human donor who received a COVID-19 vaccine. Sequencing was performed on CD4+ T cells from PBMCs cultured with HCoV-229E spike peptides, taken before COVID-19 vaccination. The CDR3 DNA reads as TGTGCCAGCAGTTTGAATCTCCAGCCCCAGCATTTT. This codes for CASSLNLQPQHF.